A selection of T cell receptor beta chains follows, all from one sample in a study of T-cell reconstitution after alpha-beta-depleted transplantation in children. TCRdb passed the PCR reads through MiXCR, listing each CDR3 protein once. In the table there are roughly 490,000 distinct CDR3 sequences, 10% to 12% of which are singletons. The sample was PBMCs, mostly from graft donor cells, taken 180 days after TCRalphabeta/CD19-depleted stem cell transplant. The receptors stem from a female patient younger than 10 who had a stem cell transplant for aplastic anemia, so the T cells may come from the graft donor. The CDR3 runs from the conserved cysteine through the conserved F or W.

>TRBV20-1|TRBJ2-4|11
CSARDVNIQYF
>TRBV12-3/TRBV12-4|TRBJ1-4|14
CASSLGRANEKLFF
>TRBV19|TRBJ2-1|15
CASTRGQGGYNEQFF
>TRBV27|TRBJ2-3|13
CASSSPWTDTQYF
>TRBV20-1|TRBJ2-2|14
CSATPTSFPGELFF
>TRBV18|TRBJ2-1|14
CASSPPGGSWEQFF
>TRBV6-1|TRBJ2-5|13
CASSRGTRVTQYF
>TRBV14|TRBJ2-2|18
CASSSTGTINPRPGELFF
>TRBV27|TRBJ2-1|18
CASSLLAGRLSSYNEQFF
>TRBV12-3/TRBV12-4|TRBJ1-5|14
CASSLNGAAQPQHF
>TRBV7-2|TRBJ2-1|12
CASSSMTGLAFF
>TRBV19|TRBJ2-7|15
CASSIRSGSSYEQYF
>TRBV7-8|TRBJ1-4|15
CASSLEYTTNEKLFF
>TRBV19|TRBJ2-1|20
CASSNVPGTGGGRIYNEQFF
>TRBV12-3/TRBV12-4|TRBJ2-1|15
CASRQSGGPNDEQFF
>TRBV29-1|TRBJ2-1|15
CSVVIWDRGRNEQFF
>TRBV7-2|TRBJ2-2|16
CASSLAPGRDTGELFF
>TRBV29-1|TRBJ1-1|12
CSGDRGHTEAFF
>TRBV9|TRBJ2-5|15
CASSVGASGRETQYF
>TRBV12-3/TRBV12-4|TRBJ1-5|17
CASSLGPGPYSNQPQHF
>TRBV5-6|TRBJ1-1|15
CASSLAFVMNTEAFF
>TRBV28|TRBJ1-6|15
CASSLSQANNSPLHF
>TRBV3-1|TRBJ2-7|18
CASSQAPLFLVQIYEQYF
>TRBV29-1|TRBJ2-2|12
CSVRVGAGELFF
>TRBV12-3/TRBV12-4|TRBJ2-5|14
CASSSTGSQETQYF
>TRBV28|TRBJ2-7|13
CASGVARPYEQYF
>TRBV27|TRBJ1-3|14
CASSGDRNGNTIYF
>TRBV6-2/TRBV6-3|TRBJ2-1|13
CASSYVPYNEQFF
>TRBV5-1|TRBJ2-3|15
CASSEGPGSTDTQYF
>TRBV4-1|TRBJ2-6|17
CASSHDSSYSGANVLTF
>TRBV4-3|TRBJ1-4|17
CASSQDAWLRINEKLFF
>TRBV20-1|TRBJ2-3|13
CSARLGSTDTQYF
>TRBV7-9|TRBJ2-1|16
CASSPSGSPPRNEQFF
>TRBV3-1|TRBJ2-2|14
CACTGLGYTGELFF
>TRBV12-3/TRBV12-4|TRBJ1-1|14
CASSRTGARGEAFF
>TRBV18|TRBJ2-1|16
CASSQTGSFSYNEQFF
>TRBV18|TRBJ1-5|16
CASSRLPGQGTQPQHF
>TRBV30|TRBJ2-7|11
CAWTGAYEQYF
>TRBV5-5|TRBJ2-4|14
CASSRGTRLNIQYF
>TRBV14|TRBJ2-7|15
CASSQGAGGFYEQYF
>TRBV5-4|TRBJ2-3|15
CASTSGGGTTDTQYF
>TRBV5-1|TRBJ2-3|15
CASRQGLPITDTQYF
>TRBV12-3/TRBV12-4|TRBJ1-1|14
CASSLVRLNTEAFF
>TRBV4-3|TRBJ1-4|17
CASSQDMRGVSNEKLFF